The 18 T cell receptor beta chains below were found in one sample sequenced in a study of blood T cell repertoires in COVID-19 (TCRdb year 2020). The library was generated by the immunoSEQ multiplex PCR assay. Sourced from immuneACCESS, this table was stored by TCRdb with only in-frame sequences that have V and J called. A share of the clones is absent; for the studies checked, an unresolved V gene accounts for under half, and the remainder has no known explanation. In all, the sample holds some 150,000 clones, and roughly 88% of those were seen once. More than 1.5% of the sample is taken by the ten largest. The specimen was peripheral blood. Every receptor here comes from a woman in her sixties with acute or convalescent COVID-19.

The gene calls are TRBV28 and TRBJ2-3; 7 bases match TRBD2. The V and J ends lost 3 bases and 3 bases, in that order; junction bases with no gene match: 9. The germline V gene encodes CDR1 MDHEN and CDR2 SYDVKM. This CDR3 region has 16 residues. The CDR3 nucleotides are TGTGCCAGCAGTTTTTCGGGGGGTACGGGGACAGATACGCAGTATTTT. It codes for CASSFSGGTGTDTQYF.

This chain links TRBV5-1 with TRBJ1-4; maybe TRBD1 (6 bases). Deletions cut 5 bases from V and 8 bases from J, with 13 bases between. The CDR3 consists of 13 residues. Germline V gene sequence: CDR1 SGHRS, CDR2 YFSETQ. The CDR3 coding sequence is TGCGCCAGCAGACAGGGAATATCAGAAAAACTGTTTTTT. It yields the protein CASRQGISEKLFF.

V usage is TRBV6-5 and J usage is TRBJ2-7, with 7 bases matching TRBD1. Germline V CDR1 and CDR2: MNHEY, SVGAGI. Trimming cost V 6 bases and J 1 base; bases outside gene matches: 6. This CDR3 is 14 amino acids long. The CDR3 DNA reads as TGTGCCAGCAGCCAAAGGACAGGATCCTACGAGCAGTACTTC. Residues: CASSQRTGSYEQYF.

The chain is built from TRBV5-5 and TRBJ2-7; D may be TRBD1 (5 bases). This CDR3 has 14 amino acids. Germline V gives CDR1 SGHKS, CDR2 YYEKEE (reference sequence). V shed 1 base and J shed 6 bases, with 14 bases lying between them. In nucleotides, the CDR3 is TGTGCCAGCAGCTTGTCCAGGGCATCAGGCGAGCAGTACTTC. Its protein is CASSLSRASGEQYF.

This chain joins TRBV19 and TRBJ1-1; D uncertain. This CDR3 region has 16 residues. Germline V gives CDR1 LNHDA, CDR2 SQIVND (reference sequence). V was clipped by 6 bases and J by 4 bases, with 21 bases between them. DNA for the CDR3: TGTGCCAGTAGAGCCGCTGGAGGGAATGGGGTCACTGAAGCTTTCTTT. As protein: CASRAAGGNGVTEAFF. The full variable domain, rest sourced from reference TRBV19 and TRBJ1-1, is DGGITQSPKYLFRKEGQNVTLSCEQNLNHDAMYWYRQDPGQGLRLIYYSQIVNDFQKGDIAEGYSVSREKKESFPLTVTSAQKNPTAFYLCASRAAGGNGVTEAFFGQGTRLTVV.

V and J are TRBV27 and TRBJ1-6; D is perhaps TRBD1 (5 bases). The CDR3 length is 14 residues. Germline V CDR1 and CDR2: MNHEY, SMNVEV (reference sequence). The germline V and J ends were trimmed by 7 bases and 4 bases, with 11 bases remaining between them. Here the CDR3 DNA reads TGTGCCAGCACTGAGACAGCATATAATTCACCCCTCCACTTT. Translated: CASTETAYNSPLHF.

This chain uses TRBV19 with TRBJ1-5; D is ambiguous. The germline gives CDR1 LNHDA, CDR2 SQIVND (reference sequence). CDR3 length: 15 residues. Trimming shortened V by 6 bases and J by 7 bases, and 19 bases separated the two germline ends. The CDR3 is CASSQTYHAGQPQHF. Here the CDR3 DNA reads TGTGCCAGTAGCCAAACCTATCATGCGGGCCAGCCCCAGCATTTT.

The J gene is TRBJ1-2, the V gene TRBV7-3, with D unclear. This CDR3 is built from 13 residues. V dropped 4 bases and J dropped 3 bases, with 9 bases sitting between them. The V gene's germline CDR1 is SGHTA and CDR2 FQGTGA. CDR3 nucleotide sequence: TGTGCCAGCAGCTCGGGTTCGGACTATGGCTACACCTTC. It encodes CASSSGSDYGYTF.

The rearrangement links TRBV5-5 to TRBJ2-1; 9 nucleotides match TRBD2. This CDR3 is 20 amino acids long. The germline V gene encodes CDR1 SGHKS and CDR2 YYEKEE (reference sequence). Trimming took 0 bases from V and 0 from J; bases not matched to a gene: 13. CDR3: CASSLAPSSGVTSSYNEQFF. CDR3 in DNA: TGTGCCAGCAGCTTGGCCCCGTCTAGCGGGGTGACGAGCTCCTACAATGAGCAGTTCTTC.

This clone was detected only once. V is TRBV2 and J is TRBJ2-3; D gene unclear. Looked up from germline, CDR1 is SNHLY and CDR2 is FYNNEI. CDR3 length: 12 residues. V was pared by 7 bases and J by 2 bases, with 7 bases between. The CDR3 loop is CASTVYTDTQYF. The CDR3 bases are TGTGCCAGCACAGTGTACACAGATACGCAGTATTTT.

The gene calls are TRBV7-2 and TRBJ2-7, with a possible D match to TRBD1 (6 bases). Germline V gene sequence: CDR1 SGHTA, CDR2 FQGNSA. CDR3 length equals 14 residues. Trimming shortened V by 1 base and J by 3 bases, and 10 bases separated the two germline ends. The CDR3 DNA reads TGTGCCAGCAGCTTAGGGGGGCGAATCTACGAGCAGTACTTC. Translating gives CASSLGGRIYEQYF.

In its sample, this clone was seen a few times. The V gene is TRBV2, the J gene TRBJ1-5; TRBD1 agrees at 7 bases. Germline V CDR1 and CDR2: SNHLY, FYNNEI. The CDR3 loop spans 15 amino acids. Germline trimming cut 4 bases from V and 2 bases from J; bases unmatched to any gene: 5. The CDR3 loop reads CASSADRARNQPQHF. CDR3 DNA: TGTGCCAGCAGTGCCGACAGGGCCCGCAATCAGCCCCAGCATTTT.

This clone was picked up one time. The chain recombines TRBV7-2 with TRBJ1-1; 7 bases line up with TRBD1. This CDR3 is built from 15 residues. CDR1 and CDR2 from the germline V gene are SGHTA and FQGNSA. The trim removed 1 base at V and 3 bases at J, leaving 5 bases unmatched. This chain's CDR3 is CASSLGGGPDTEAFF. CDR3 bases: TGTGCCAGCAGCTTAGGAGGGGGCCCGGACACTGAAGCTTTCTTT.

V is TRBV5-4 and J is TRBJ2-1; D possibly corresponds to TRBD1 (6 bases). V was trimmed by 4 bases and J by 5 bases, leaving 16 bases between them. CDR3 length: 15 amino acids. Germline loops: CDR1 SGHNT, CDR2 YYREEE (reference sequence). CDR3 amino acids: CASSLGQIQNNEQFF. The CDR3 coding sequence is TGTGCCAGCAGCCTAGGACAGATTCAAAACAATGAGCAGTTCTTC. Based on the CDR3 plus reference TRBV5-4 and TRBJ2-1, the full variable domain is ETGVTQSPTHLIKTRGQQVTLRCSSQSGHNTVSWYQQALGQGPQFIFQYYREEENGRGNFPPRFSGLQFPNYSSELNVNALELDDSALYLCASSLGQIQNNEQFFGPGTRLTVL.

The genes are TRBV12-3 or TRBV12-4 and TRBJ2-7; unclear D gene. The ends were cut back, 6 bases at V and 0 bases at J, with 3 bases in the middle. The CDR3 consists of 11 residues. The CDR3 DNA is TGTGCCAGCAGCCACTCCTACGAGCAGTACTTC. Its protein product is CASSHSYEQYF.

The rearrangement links TRBV18 to TRBJ1-4; 7 positions match TRBD1. CDR1 and CDR2 (germline): KGHSH, LQKENI. The CDR3 is 15 amino acids. V shed 5 bases and J 3 bases; nucleotides not matched to a gene: 6. CDR3 coding DNA: TGTGCCAGCTCAACACAGGGGTTGGCTAATGAAAAACTGTTTTTT. Its translation: CASSTQGLANEKLFF. The complete variable domain, with remaining parts taken from reference TRBV18 and TRBJ1-4, reads NAGVMQNPRHLVRRRGQEARLRCSPMKGHSHVYWYRQLPEEGLKFMVYLQKENIIDESGMPKERFSAEFPKEGPSILRIQQVVRGDSAAYFCASSTQGLANEKLFFGSGTQLSVL.

The V and J genes are TRBV28 and TRBJ1-1, with 7 bases identical to TRBD1. J was trimmed by 1 base and V by 4 bases; bases with no gene match: 6. The CDR3 runs to 15 residues. Germline CDR1 reads MDHEN; CDR2 reads SYDVKM. CDR3 bases: TGTGCCAGCAGTTCCCCGGACAGGAAGAACACTGAAGCTTTCTTT. The encoded protein is CASSSPDRKNTEAFF.

The genes are TRBV5-4 and TRBJ1-1, with D possibly TRBD1 on 6 matching bases. Between the trimmed V and J ends, which lost 1 base and 8 bases, there was a span of 9 bases. Germline values: CDR1 SGHNT, CDR2 YYREEE (reference sequence). The CDR3 has 12 residues. The CDR3 coding sequence is TGTGCCAGCAGCTTGAACGACAGGGAAGCTTTCTTT. Its protein product is CASSLNDREAFF.